The rows below give T cell receptor beta chains drawn from one sample of a study of beta chain features in type 1 diabetes. Generated by immunoSEQ multiplex PCR, the TCRdb table keeps only in-frame clones and is missing some. Of over 500,000 clones in the sample, 15% to 17% were seen once. What was sequenced was naive CD4+ T cells from blood. These TCRs come from a man aged 18 to 29 in good health. Each CDR3 is given with its conserved first and last residue.

V	length	J	CDR3
TRBV28	15	TRBJ2-3	CASSLKGQSTDTQYF
TRBV15	15	TRBJ1-5	CATSTRQGKNQPQHF
TRBV21-1	19	TRBJ1-5	CASSIRHPQGNWTNQPQHF
TRBV9	17	TRBJ2-6	CASSAKTGTAGANVLTF
TRBV6-5	13	TRBJ2-5	CASRGTSQETQYF
TRBV7-9	16	TRBJ1-1	CASSLASGFPNTEAFF
TRBV9	18	TRBJ2-6	CASSVGGAGLAGANVLTF
TRBV5-6	13	TRBJ1-1	CASSLTVNTEAFF
TRBV14	14	TRBJ2-5	CASSLRGAQETQYF
TRBV25-1	16	TRBJ2-7	CASSAAGTGNTYEQYF
TRBV27	14	TRBJ1-6	CASSLFWGNSPLHF
TRBV21-1	12	TRBJ2-7	CASSRGSLGQYF
TRBV30	14	TRBJ1-1	CAWRDLKEGRKAFF
TRBV4-2	12	TRBJ1-2	CASTQFRQRPSF
TRBV5-1	14	TRBJ1-5	CASSYGGRGQPQHF
TRBV27	11	TRBJ1-1	CASIRRTEAFF
TRBV27	13	TRBJ1-3	CASSLGQGNTIYF
TRBV9	13	TRBJ2-5	CASSVALGETQYF
TRBV6-1	14	TRBJ2-7	CASTLKGQGTEQYF
TRBV5-6	16	TRBJ1-5	CASSLDPTRGNQPQHF
TRBV27	15	TRBJ2-4	CASSSTDIAKNIQYF
TRBV18	17	TRBJ1-5	CASSPLPLGAQNQPQHF
TRBV15	15	TRBJ1-5	CATSRGQVSNQPQHF
TRBV20-1	11	TRBJ1-4	CSATFREKLFF
TRBV20-1	11	TRBJ1-2	CSAPFNYGYTF
TRBV4-2	16	TRBJ1-5	CASSQEAGYRNQPQHF
TRBV4-1	16	TRBJ1-5	CASSQDGDRAGQPQHF
TRBV5-1	15	TRBJ2-6	CASSLVLSGANVLTF
TRBV11-2	14	TRBJ2-1	CASSLRTGYNEQFF
TRBV30	12	TRBJ2-3	CAWSVEASTQYF
TRBV11-2	13	TRBJ2-7	CASSPGWGEDLVF
TRBV9	16	TRBJ2-7	CASSVQAGQSSYEQYF
TRBV7-2	15	TRBJ2-7	CASSLEQGTHYEQYF
TRBV27	11	TRBJ1-1	CASSLFGEAFF
TRBV18	16	TRBJ2-1	CASSPPGLAGGYEQFF
TRBV5-1	14	TRBJ2-1	CASSSRASYNEQFF
TRBV18	14	TRBJ1-1	CASSQKSLNTEAFF
TRBV28	17	TRBJ1-1	CASSLSRWGHPNTEAFF
TRBV28	13	TRBJ2-7	CASSLTTSYEQYF
TRBV7-3	15	TRBJ2-1	CASSRTGLSSDEQFF
TRBV7-2	13	TRBJ2-1	CASSSSRGPEQFF
TRBV2	12	TRBJ2-1	CASRLGGGQQFF
TRBV5-1	15	TRBJ2-5	CASSLAVGTEETQYF
TRBV28	12	TRBJ2-3	CASSLSADTQYF
TRBV7-2	14	TRBJ2-5	CASPGTGGQETQYF
TRBV7-9	14	TRBJ2-5	CASSLRGTKETQYF
TRBV7-2	14	TRBJ1-2	CASSLQASNYGYTF
TRBV6-5	13	TRBJ2-4	CASSLLAENIQYF
TRBV5-1	13	TRBJ1-2	CASSLTGDSGYTF
TRBV4-3	12	TRBJ2-1	CASSLLAGEQFF